This TCR beta chain was recorded in a study of blood T cell repertoires in COVID-19. Study-wide background: There were acute and convalescent COVID-19 samples, and they came from the United States, Italy and Spain. Nucleic acid was either cDNA or gDNA, and it came from T cells, B-cell-depleted T cells, or PBMCs.

Per the study methods: Estimated nucleated cell counts came from reference gene primer amplification. Using immunoSEQ multiplex PCR, the repertoire was profiled, and TCRdb retains in-frame clones only, with some absent. V and J calls and clone size are copied from that table; D and trimming were computed from the DNA. This sample has roughly 150,000 clones, with approximately 88% found just once. Source material: peripheral blood. The TCR comes from a woman aged 80 or over with active or convalescent COVID-19.

The DNA for the CDR3 is TGCAGCGTTGGTCAGGGGCAAGAGACCCAGTACTTC. The encoded protein is CSVGQGQETQYF. The chain couples TRBV29-1 to TRBJ2-5; TRBD1 is a possible D gene (6 bases). The CDR3 totals 12 residues. Germline V CDR1 and CDR2: SQVTM, ANQGSEA. The V end was cut by 4 bases, the J end by 2 bases, with 8 bases between.